The source of this T cell receptor (beta chain) is a study of T cells in Graves' hyperthyroidism and ophthalmopathy. From RNA transcripts, TCR beta CDR3 regions were amplified. Initially, a first-round RT-PCR of the TCR CDR3 employed the HTBI primer set. TCRdb reanalysed the multiplex PCR reads using MiXCR and keeps one entry per CDR3 protein. This sample yields roughly 300,000 distinct CDR3 sequences, of which about 21% are seen a single time; under 55% belongs to the top ten. There are many counts of this clonotype. The authors deemed Graves' hyperthyroidism stable absent ophthalmopathy progression within 18 months. V shed 4 bases and J shed 9 bases, with 19 bases lying between them. Germline values: CDR1 MGHDK, CDR2 SYGVNS. The CDR3 covers 15 residues.

The chain is built from TRBV25-1 and TRBJ2-1; no clear D gene. The sample consisted of blood. The sequence was obtained from a woman in her fifties or sixties with Graves' hyperthyroidism. Written as DNA, the CDR3 is TGTGCCAGCAGTGGCCTTGGGGTTGTTTGGAGTGAGCAGTTCTTC. Protein product: CASSGLGVVWSEQFF.